This entry concerns a single TCR beta chain. The germline gives CDR1 SEHNR, CDR2 FQNEAQ (reference sequence). CDR3 length equals 15 residues. Trimming removed 6 bases at V and 2 bases at J, with 14 bases between. TCRdb re-analysed the 5' RACE reads in MiXCR, keeping a single row per CDR3 protein. The sample consists of about 500,000 distinct CDR3 sequences, around 16% of them appearing once. This record belongs to a study of T cells after yellow fever vaccination. Study context: It was SMART-Seq v4 Ultra Low Input that prepared the fractions with low cell numbers.

This sequence was found in a man younger than 30 who received the YFV17D yellow fever vaccine. The sequences come from PBMCs, collected around 5 days after the first yellow fever vaccination. The V call is TRBV7-9, the J call TRBJ2-1; D possibly uses TRBD1 or TRBD2 (7 bases each). CDR3 sequence (DNA): TGTGCCAGCAGTCGTCAGGGGGGGCCCTACAATGAGCAGTTCTTC. Amino acids: CASSRQGGPYNEQFF.